Each of the 2 T cell receptor beta chains below was sequenced from the same sample in a study of blood T cell repertoires in COVID-19 (dated by TCRdb to about 2020). Library creation used the immunoSEQ multiplex PCR assay. The immuneACCESS repertoire file appears here via TCRdb, limited to in-frame rearrangements. These files lack a portion of the clones; in checked studies, under half of the deficit traces to unresolved V genes, and the cause of the others is not known. The sample data list around 190,000 clones, and about four fifths of these were observed just once. The top ten clones comprise around 6.9% of the sample. Sequenced: peripheral blood. All receptors derive from a man in his sixties with acute or convalescent COVID-19.

This sequence joins TRBV24-1 and TRBJ1-5; no clear D. The germline V gene encodes CDR1 KGHDR and CDR2 SFDVKD. The CDR3 is made up of 14 amino acids. The V end was cut by 3 bases, the J end by 3 bases, with 8 bases between. CDR3 region: CATSDETPNQPQHF. CDR3 nucleotide sequence: TGTGCCACCAGTGATGAGACTCCCAATCAGCCCCAGCATTTT.

The CDR3 DNA reads TGTGCCAGCAGCCCCGGCGGGTGGGGCTACGAGCAGTACTTC. Translated: CASSPGGWGYEQYF. The gene calls are TRBV7-8 and TRBJ2-7, with TRBD2 as a possible D gene (5 bases). The V end was cut by 5 bases, the J end by 3 bases, with 14 bases between. From germline, CDR1 is SGHVS and CDR2 FQNEAQ. The CDR3 is 14 amino acids.